This passage covers 10 T cell receptor beta chains from one sample sequenced in a study of OX40 agonist ivuxolimab in advanced cancers. Measured with immunoSEQ multiplex PCR; TCRdb has only the in-frame clones, and not every one. The data contain fewer than 90,000 clones, roughly 88% of them singletons. Specimen: CD4+ or CD8+ T cells sorted from blood, collected in a trial of the OX40 agonist ivuxolimab. The receptors derive from an adult with an advanced solid tumor such as melanoma, head and neck, liver or kidney cancer.

The chain combines TRBV5-1 with TRBJ2-5, with a tentative D call TRBD2 (5 bases). Germline-derived CDR1 and CDR2 are SGHRS and YFSETQ. CDR3 length equals 18 residues. The germline V and J ends were trimmed by 0 bases and 1 base, with 19 bases remaining between them. The CDR3 sequence is CASSLVPGGYGVQETQYF. The CDR3 DNA reads as TGCGCCAGCAGCTTGGTCCCCGGCGGGTATGGGGTCCAAGAGACCCAGTACTTC.

There are a few counts of this clone. This chain uses TRBV2 with TRBJ1-3, with D uncertain. The germline gives CDR1 SNHLY, CDR2 FYNNEI. The V gene lost 1 base and the J gene lost 5 bases, with 0 bases spanning the gap. This CDR3 region has 11 residues. The CDR3 protein is CASSEGNTIYF. The CDR3 DNA sequence: TGTGCCAGCAGTGAAGGAAACACCATATATTTT.

The V and J genes are TRBV7-3 and TRBJ2-5; TRBD1 matches at 12 bases. V dropped 5 bases and J dropped 4; count of bases not matched to a gene: 8. The CDR3 totals 16 residues. CDR1 is SGHTA and CDR2 is FQGTGA in the germline V gene. The CDR3 DNA is TGTGCCAGCAGCGGAACCGGGACAGGGGGCAGAGAGACCCAGTACTTC. It is translated as CASSGTGTGGRETQYF.

The rearrangement links TRBV7-8 to TRBJ1-2; the D is unclear. This CDR3 is built from 13 residues. Trimming pared 5 bases from V and 8 bases from J, leaving 15 bases between. Germline CDR1 is SGHVS and CDR2 is FQNEAQ. The CDR3 protein is CASSPRKGEGYTF. DNA of the CDR3: TGTGCCAGCAGCCCCCGCAAGGGTGAGGGCTACACCTTC.

The chain carries TRBV30 and TRBJ2-7; a possible D gene is TRBD2 (5 bases). Germline V gene sequence: CDR1 GTSNPN, CDR2 SVGIG (reference sequence). This CDR3 comprises 15 residues. The germline V and J ends were trimmed by 7 bases and 5 bases, with 24 bases remaining between them. The CDR3 sequence: CASAPLDSDSNEQYF. The CDR3 bases are TGTGCCTCCGCCCCTCTTGATTCGGACTCAAACGAGCAGTACTTC.

V gene TRBV7-9 combines with J gene TRBJ2-5, with 7 bases aligning to TRBD1. The CDR3 consists of 15 residues. J gave up 5 bases and V 3 bases, and 9 bases lay outside the gene matches. CDR1 SEHNR and CDR2 FQNEAQ come from the germline V gene (reference sequence). The CDR3 region is CASSLGFNRGETQYF. CDR3 in DNA: TGTGCCAGCAGCTTGGGATTTAACAGGGGCGAGACCCAGTACTTC.

The chain has TRBV29-1 and TRBJ1-1; 7 nucleotides line up with TRBD1. After removal of 7 bases from V and 0 bases from J, the junction contained 5 bases not matched to a gene. The CDR3 is made up of 13 amino acids. Germline loops: CDR1 SQVTM, CDR2 ANQGSEA. The DNA for the CDR3 is TGCAGCGGGAGGGGGCTGCTGAACACTGAAGCTTTCTTT. Its translation is CSGRGLLNTEAFF.

The chain combines TRBV6-1 with TRBJ2-3; unclear D gene. The ends were cut back, 8 bases at V and 6 bases at J, with 9 bases in the middle. This CDR3 region has 11 residues. CDR1 and CDR2 from the germline V gene are MNHNS and SASEGT. The CDR3 DNA reads TGTGCCAGCCGTCTAGAGGATACGCAGTATTTT. Its translation is CASRLEDTQYF.

This chain joins TRBV7-2 and TRBJ2-3; TRBD1 might be the D (6 bases). The CDR3 loop spans 14 amino acids. Looked up from germline, CDR1 is SGHTA and CDR2 is FQGNSA. V lost 4 bases, J lost 0 bases, and 8 bases lay in between. The CDR3 here is CASSWGTSTDTQYF. The CDR3 DNA reads as TGTGCCAGCAGCTGGGGGACAAGCACAGATACGCAGTATTTT.

This rearrangement joins TRBV6-6 to TRBJ2-1; D might be TRBD1 (8 bases). CDR3 length equals 15 residues. Between the trimmed V and J ends, which lost 2 bases and 9 bases, there was a span of 17 bases. Germline V gene data show CDR1 as MNHNY and CDR2 as SVGAGI (reference sequence). CDR3 sequence (DNA): TGTGCCAGCAGTTACAGCGGGGACAGGAACGGTGAGCAGTTCTTC. It translates to CASSYSGDRNGEQFF.